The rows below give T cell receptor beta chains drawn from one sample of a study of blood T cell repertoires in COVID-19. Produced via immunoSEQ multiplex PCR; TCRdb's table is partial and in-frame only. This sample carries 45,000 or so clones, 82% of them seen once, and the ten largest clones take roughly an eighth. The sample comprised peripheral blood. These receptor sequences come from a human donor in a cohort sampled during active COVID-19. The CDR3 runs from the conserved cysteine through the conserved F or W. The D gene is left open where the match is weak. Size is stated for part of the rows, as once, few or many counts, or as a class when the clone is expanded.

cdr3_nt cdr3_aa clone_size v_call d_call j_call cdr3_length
TGTGCCAGCAGCTTAGAAGAGGGACAGCCCCAGCATTTT CASSLEEGQPQHF NA TRBV11-3 NA TRBJ1-5 13
TGTGCCAGCAGCTTGTGGGGGCAGTACTCTGGAAACACCATATATTTT CASSLWGQYSGNTIYF NA TRBV5-5 NA TRBJ1-3 16
TGTGCCAGCTCACCACCGGGGGCAGGGAGGGACGAGCAGTACTTC CASSPPGAGRDEQYF NA TRBV18 NA TRBJ2-7 15
TGTGCCAGCAGCCGTGGACTAGCGGGGAGCACAGATACGCAGTATTTT CASSRGLAGSTDTQYF NA TRBV5-4 TRBD2 TRBJ2-3 16
TGTGCCAGCAGCTTAGTTTACGCGTCCGCAGAGACCCAGTACTTC CASSLVYASAETQYF NA TRBV7-2 NA TRBJ2-5 15
TGTGCCAGTAGTTCGACTACAGGGGGCTGGAGTGAAAAACTGTTTTTT CASSSTTGGWSEKLFF NA TRBV19 TRBD1 TRBJ1-4 16
TGTGCCAGCAGCTTGAGGCTAGCGGGAGATGCAGATACGCAGTATTTT CASSLRLAGDADTQYF NA TRBV7-2 TRBD2 TRBJ2-3 16
TGTGCCAGCAGCTTAAGGTTTGGAGGACTAAACAATGAGCAGTTCTTC CASSLRFGGLNNEQFF NA TRBV13 NA TRBJ2-1 16
TGTGCCAGCTCAGCAGCGGGAGGCCCAAACTACGAGCAGTACTTC CASSAAGGPNYEQYF NA TRBV18 TRBD2 TRBJ2-7 15
TGTGCCAGCAGCTTCGCGGGAGGGGCCCAGTACGAGCAGTACTTC CASSFAGGAQYEQYF NA TRBV11-2 TRBD2 TRBJ2-7 15
TGTGCCAGCAGCTTGGAGGGGGACAGGCGCTACGAGCAGTACTTC CASSLEGDRRYEQYF few TRBV5-4 TRBD1 TRBJ2-7 15
TGTGCCAGCAGCTTTAATGAGGTCACTGAAGCTTTCTTT CASSFNEVTEAFF NA TRBV11-3 NA TRBJ1-1 13
TGTGCCAGCAGCTTACAGGGCAATCGGAATGAAAAACTGTTTTTT CASSLQGNRNEKLFF NA TRBV7-2 NA TRBJ1-4 15
TGTGCCAGCAGTTTAGACAGGGGGTATGGCTACACCTTC CASSLDRGYGYTF NA TRBV28 TRBD1 TRBJ1-2 13
TGTGCCAGCAGTGAAATCAGACAGGGGAACTATGGCTACACCTTC CASSEIRQGNYGYTF NA TRBV2 TRBD1 TRBJ1-2 15
TGTGCCAGCAGTTACTCGAGGAACGCTTACGAGCAGTACTTC CASSYSRNAYEQYF once TRBV6-2/TRBV6-3 NA TRBJ2-7 14
TGTGCCAGCAGTTACTCGGGTAGCAGATTCGAAACGCAGTATTTT CASSYSGSRFETQYF NA TRBV6-5 NA TRBJ2-3 15
TGTGCCAGCAGCTTAGATCAGGTCTACGAGCAGTACTTC CASSLDQVYEQYF NA TRBV11-2 NA TRBJ2-7 13
TGTGCCAGCAGCTTAGCGGGACTAGCGGGAGCCGGAGATACGCAGTATTTT CASSLAGLAGAGDTQYF NA TRBV7-9 TRBD2 TRBJ2-3 17
TGTGCCAGCAGCACCGGGACCTACAATGAGCAGTTCTTC CASSTGTYNEQFF few TRBV12-3/TRBV12-4 NA TRBJ2-1 13
TGTGCCAGCAGCTTAAACAGGGGAGACGAGCAGTACTTC CASSLNRGDEQYF few TRBV11-3 TRBD1 TRBJ2-7 13
TGTGCCAGCAGCTTAGCCACAGGGTGGGTTCAGCCCCAGCATTTT CASSLATGWVQPQHF NA TRBV7-2 NA TRBJ1-5 15
TGCGCCAGCAGCCGGGGGGGTAGCGCGGCTGAAGAGACCCAGTACTTC CASSRGGSAAEETQYF once TRBV5-1 TRBD2 TRBJ2-5 16
TGTGCCAGCAGTTCCTCGGGGCCCGGATACGAGCAGTACTTC CASSSSGPGYEQYF NA TRBV6-5 NA TRBJ2-7 14
TGTGCCAGTAGTATAGGCCAGCGGGAGGGCCAAGATGAGCAGTTCTTC CASSIGQREGQDEQFF NA TRBV19 TRBD2 TRBJ2-1 16
TGTGCCAGCACCCCAGGGCACCCGGGACAGGGGGCAGGAGAGCAGTACTTC CASTPGHPGQGAGEQYF NA TRBV27 TRBD1 TRBJ2-7 17
TGTGCCAGCAGACCCGGGACAGCGTATAACTATGGCTACACCTTC CASRPGTAYNYGYTF NA TRBV9 TRBD1 TRBJ1-2 15
TGTGCCAGCAGCTACCCAAGCGGGAGCACAGATACGCAGTATTTT CASSYPSGSTDTQYF NA TRBV5-4 NA TRBJ2-3 15
TGTGCCAGCAGGCGTTCGGGACTAAGTACAGATACGCAGTATTTT CASRRSGLSTDTQYF NA TRBV7-2 TRBD2 TRBJ2-3 15
TGTGCCAGCCGGAGGGGACAGGGGACTGAAGCTTTCTTT CASRRGQGTEAFF NA TRBV9 TRBD1 TRBJ1-1 13
TGTGCCAGCAGCCCTACCGACAGCTCAAACACTGAAGCTTTCTTT CASSPTDSSNTEAFF NA TRBV7-6 NA TRBJ1-1 15
TGTGCCAGCAGCTTGGGGCTAGCGCCGAATCAAGAGACCCAGTACTTC CASSLGLAPNQETQYF NA TRBV5-4 NA TRBJ2-5 16
TGTGCCAGCAGAACCCAGGGAATACATACGCAGTATTTT CASRTQGIHTQYF NA TRBV5-8 NA TRBJ2-3 13
TGTGCCAGCCCGGGGACAGAGAAAGAGACCCAGTACTTC CASPGTEKETQYF NA TRBV21-1 NA TRBJ2-5 13
TGTGCCAGCAGCGTAGGGACTAGCGGGGCCCAAGAGACCCAGTACTTC CASSVGTSGAQETQYF NA TRBV9 TRBD2 TRBJ2-5 16
TGTGCCAGCAGCCAAGAGACCAGCGATCCCTCCTACGAGCAGTACTTC CASSQETSDPSYEQYF NA TRBV4-2 NA TRBJ2-7 16
TGTGCCAGCAGTTTAGCAGGACAGGGTCGGTCGGAGACCCAGTACTTC CASSLAGQGRSETQYF NA TRBV28 TRBD1 TRBJ2-5 16
TGTGCCAGCAGTTTAGAAGGGGCAACTAATGAAAAACTGTTTTTT CASSLEGATNEKLFF NA TRBV6-8 NA TRBJ1-4 15
TGTGCCAGCAGCCAAGATTATAGGGCTAGCGGGGGCCTTCTAGCCAAAAACATTCAGTACTTC CASSQDYRASGGLLAKNIQYF NA TRBV4-2 TRBD2 TRBJ2-4 21
TGTGCCAGCTCAGTCGGGACAGGGGGGGCCAACGTCCTGACTTTC CASSVGTGGANVLTF NA TRBV18 TRBD1 TRBJ2-6 15
TGTGCCAGCAGTGAAAGTCAGGACTATGAGCAGTTCTTC CASSESQDYEQFF NA TRBV6-1 NA TRBJ2-1 13
TGTGCCAGCAACCCCGTTTACACAGACAGGGGCCTCTACGAGCAGTACTTC CASNPVYTDRGLYEQYF NA TRBV2 TRBD1 TRBJ2-7 17
TGTGCCAGCAGCTTAGGCGGGAGGGGAGGAAATGAGCAGTTCTTC CASSLGGRGGNEQFF NA TRBV7-8 TRBD2 TRBJ2-1 15
TGTGCCAGCAGCTTGGCTGTGGGTGGCAGGACTGAAGCTTTCTTT CASSLAVGGRTEAFF NA TRBV7-9 NA TRBJ1-1 15
TGTGCCAGCTCACCGGACAGAGTCTATGGCTACACCTTC CASSPDRVYGYTF NA TRBV18 NA TRBJ1-2 13
TGTGCCAGCAGCCTGGGACTAGCGGACAATGAGCAGTTCTTC CASSLGLADNEQFF NA TRBV5-4 TRBD2 TRBJ2-1 14
TGTGCCAGTAGTCGGGGGATCGCAACTTTGACTAATGAAAAACTGTTTTTT CASSRGIATLTNEKLFF once TRBV19 NA TRBJ1-4 17
TGTGCCAGTAGTCCAGGGGGCGCAGATACGCAGTATTTT CASSPGGADTQYF NA TRBV19 TRBD1 TRBJ2-3 13
TGTGCCAGCAGCCCACCCGGGTCTGGGGCCAACGTCCTGACTTTC CASSPPGSGANVLTF NA TRBV5-4 NA TRBJ2-6 15